This T cell receptor beta chain was captured by sequencing in a study of cytomegalovirus exposure and HLA in healthy donors. Both 60 Vbeta primers and 13 Jbeta primers went into the PCR. Sequencing was performed with immunoSEQ multiplex PCR; in TCRdb, only in-frame clones are kept and a portion is missing. The data hold around 150,000 clones, with around four fifths observed a single time. The sample holds a few counts of this clone. Antigen unknown. Study outcomes and limitations: In the analysis, some V segments, TRBV6-2 and TRBV6-3 included, were excluded as indistinguishable. In a later analysis, several top co-occurrence clusters appeared linked to parvovirus B19, influenza, CMV and Epstein-Barr virus. Whilst most TCR sequences proved rare, a subset of public TCRs occurred across many donors. Equally common other TCR beta chains were less clonally expanded than HLA-associated ones, a later analysis found.

V was clipped by 0 bases and J by 4 bases; unmatched bases: 7. The CDR3 sequence is 15 residues long. The germline V gene encodes CDR1 SGHKS and CDR2 YYEKEE (reference sequence). J is TRBJ2-7 and V is TRBV5-5; 7 bases line up with TRBD2. Sequences were obtained from PBMCs. The TCR sequence derives from a woman aged 45-65 years in good health and CMV-seronegative. CDR3 sequence reads: CASSLGPAGSYEQYF. The CDR3, as DNA: TGTGCCAGCAGCTTGGGGCCAGCGGGGTCATACGAGCAGTACTTC.